Listed below are T cell receptor beta chains from one sample, sequenced in a study of blood T cell repertoires in COVID-19. Method: immunoSEQ multiplex PCR; TCRdb's copy keeps in-frame clones and lacks some. This table holds about 270,000 clones, 86% found once. Input material: peripheral blood. These receptors came from a woman aged 55-70 years who had recovered from COVID-19. CDR3s include the opening cysteine and the closing phenylalanine or tryptophan. The order of the fields is D gene, clone size, V gene, J gene, CDR3 DNA, CDR3 protein. D genes are given only for firm matches. The listing skips clone size in some rows; elsewhere it reads once, few, many or a size class.

d_gene: TRBD2
abundance: .
v_gene: TRBV12-5
j_gene: TRBJ2-3
CDR3nt: TGTGCTAGTGGTTTGGTAAGGGAAGGGACTAGCGGTCATACGCAGTATTTT
CDR3aa: CASGLVREGTSGHTQYF

d_gene: .
abundance: .
v_gene: TRBV7-8
j_gene: TRBJ2-3
CDR3nt: TGTGCCAGCAGCTTAGATAGGGGGACGACAGATACGCAGTATTTT
CDR3aa: CASSLDRGTTDTQYF

d_gene: TRBD1
abundance: .
v_gene: TRBV6-5
j_gene: TRBJ1-2
CDR3nt: TGTGCCAGCAGTTACTCAGACAGGGGCTCTGGCTACACCTTC
CDR3aa: CASSYSDRGSGYTF

d_gene: .
abundance: .
v_gene: TRBV27
j_gene: TRBJ2-5
CDR3nt: TGTGCCAGCAGTTTACGGTTGGGGGGGGGCATCGAGACCCAGTACTTC
CDR3aa: CASSLRLGGGIETQYF

d_gene: .
abundance: once
v_gene: TRBV24-1
j_gene: TRBJ2-5
CDR3nt: TGTGCCACCAGTGACCGCGGGAACCCGTACGAGACCCAGTACTTC
CDR3aa: CATSDRGNPYETQYF

d_gene: TRBD1
abundance: many
v_gene: TRBV13
j_gene: TRBJ2-7
CDR3nt: TGTGCCAGCAGCTTAGCTGCCAGGGGGCGCTACGAGCAGTACTTC
CDR3aa: CASSLAARGRYEQYF

d_gene: .
abundance: once
v_gene: TRBV4-3
j_gene: TRBJ1-1
CDR3nt: TGCGCCAGCAGCCAAGATCAGGGAGGGACTGAAGCTTTCTTT
CDR3aa: CASSQDQGGTEAFF

d_gene: .
abundance: .
v_gene: TRBV7-2
j_gene: TRBJ1-3
CDR3nt: TGTGCCAGCAGCCCGTTTCGCGGGGGAAACACCATATATTTT
CDR3aa: CASSPFRGGNTIYF

d_gene: .
abundance: .
v_gene: TRBV18
j_gene: TRBJ1-1
CDR3nt: TGTGCCAGCTCACCACCCCCAGGATGGGACACTCGTGGCACTGAAGCTTTCTTT
CDR3aa: CASSPPPGWDTRGTEAFF

d_gene: TRBD2
abundance: .
v_gene: TRBV4-1
j_gene: TRBJ2-7
CDR3nt: TGCGCCAGCAGCCCGGTAGACGGCGGGGGGGCGGTCGAGCAGTACTTC
CDR3aa: CASSPVDGGGAVEQYF

d_gene: TRBD2
abundance: .
v_gene: TRBV7-2
j_gene: TRBJ2-5
CDR3nt: TGTGCCAGCAGCTTTAGCGGGGGACAAGAGACCCAGTACTTC
CDR3aa: CASSFSGGQETQYF

d_gene: .
abundance: .
v_gene: TRBV6-2/TRBV6-3
j_gene: TRBJ2-4
CDR3nt: TGTGCCAGCAGTCCCCGGGACAACAGAGCCAAAAACATTCAGTACTTC
CDR3aa: CASSPRDNRAKNIQYF

d_gene: TRBD1
abundance: .
v_gene: TRBV10-3
j_gene: TRBJ1-6
CDR3nt: TGTGCCATCAGTACGGGGACAGGGTATAATTCACCCCTCCACTTT
CDR3aa: CAISTGTGYNSPLHF

d_gene: TRBD1
abundance: .
v_gene: TRBV7-9
j_gene: TRBJ1-3
CDR3nt: TGTGCCAGCAGCTTAACAGGGGGCTCTGGAAACACCATATATTTT
CDR3aa: CASSLTGGSGNTIYF

d_gene: .
abundance: .
v_gene: TRBV11-3
j_gene: TRBJ2-1
CDR3nt: TGTGCCAGCAGCTTAGTAGGTTTAGCCTCTTCGGGGGAGCAGTTCTTC
CDR3aa: CASSLVGLASSGEQFF

d_gene: TRBD1
abundance: .
v_gene: TRBV7-9
j_gene: TRBJ1-6
CDR3nt: TGTGCCAGCAGTCGGACAGGGGGCAATAATTCACCCCTCCACTTT
CDR3aa: CASSRTGGNNSPLHF

d_gene: .
abundance: .
v_gene: TRBV6-5
j_gene: TRBJ1-2
CDR3nt: TGTGCCAGCAGCCGCGGGACCTCGGGGGGCTACACCTTC
CDR3aa: CASSRGTSGGYTF

d_gene: .
abundance: .
v_gene: TRBV11-3
j_gene: TRBJ2-1
CDR3nt: TGTGCCAGCAGCTCCCAGGCCCCCCCGGGGAATGAGCAGTTCTTC
CDR3aa: CASSSQAPPGNEQFF

d_gene: .
abundance: .
v_gene: TRBV6-5
j_gene: TRBJ2-2
CDR3nt: TGTGCCAGCAGCCCGACAGGATTGTACGCCGGGGAGCTGTTTTTT
CDR3aa: CASSPTGLYAGELFF

d_gene: TRBD1
abundance: .
v_gene: TRBV6-2/TRBV6-3
j_gene: TRBJ1-5
CDR3nt: TGTGCCAGCAGTTACTCACTCGGGCAGGGGGCTTCGGGCAATCAGCCCCAGCATTTT
CDR3aa: CASSYSLGQGASGNQPQHF

d_gene: .
abundance: .
v_gene: TRBV18
j_gene: TRBJ2-4
CDR3nt: TGTGCCAGCTCACCAGGGTCCAATGGAGACATTCAGTACTTC
CDR3aa: CASSPGSNGDIQYF

d_gene: TRBD1
abundance: .
v_gene: TRBV4-3
j_gene: TRBJ2-4
CDR3nt: TGCGCCAGCAGCCAGGGACAGGGGGCGCGAGCCAAAAACATTCAGTACTTC
CDR3aa: CASSQGQGARAKNIQYF

d_gene: TRBD1
abundance: .
v_gene: TRBV5-4
j_gene: TRBJ1-4
CDR3nt: TGTGCCAGCAGTTTCGGACAGGCATGGGCAACTAATGAAAAACTGTTTTTT
CDR3aa: CASSFGQAWATNEKLFF

d_gene: .
abundance: .
v_gene: TRBV11-3
j_gene: TRBJ2-1
CDR3nt: TGTGCCAGCAGCCCCGGGACGGGGGGCCATGAGCAGTTCTTC
CDR3aa: CASSPGTGGHEQFF

d_gene: TRBD1
abundance: .
v_gene: TRBV24-1
j_gene: TRBJ1-1
CDR3nt: TGTGCCACCAGATCCGACAGGGTGAACACTGAAGCTTTCTTT
CDR3aa: CATRSDRVNTEAFF

d_gene: .
abundance: .
v_gene: TRBV28
j_gene: TRBJ2-7
CDR3nt: TGTGCCAGCAGCCCTCTAGACGGGAACTACGAGCAGTACTTC
CDR3aa: CASSPLDGNYEQYF

d_gene: TRBD1
abundance: .
v_gene: TRBV7-8
j_gene: TRBJ1-1
CDR3nt: TGTGCCAGCAGCTTAGCCAGGGGGCTGGTCACTGAAGCTTTCTTT
CDR3aa: CASSLARGLVTEAFF

d_gene: .
abundance: .
v_gene: TRBV29-1
j_gene: TRBJ2-1
CDR3nt: TGCAGCGTTGTCCCCGGGGGGCTCAGCTCCTACAATGAGCAGTTCTTC
CDR3aa: CSVVPGGLSSYNEQFF

d_gene: .
abundance: .
v_gene: TRBV9
j_gene: TRBJ1-2
CDR3nt: TGTGCCAGCAGCGTAGCCGGTCCCTCGGACTATGGCTACACCTTC
CDR3aa: CASSVAGPSDYGYTF

d_gene: .
abundance: .
v_gene: TRBV7-2
j_gene: TRBJ1-5
CDR3nt: TGTGCCAGCAGCTTAGGGGGGCTTGGCAATCAGCCCCAGCATTTT
CDR3aa: CASSLGGLGNQPQHF